The TCR beta chain described here comes from a study of spatial heterogeneity in lung cancer. As to time point: sample taken at primary tumor resection. TCRdb ran MiXCR on the 5' RACE reads and lists one entry per CDR3 protein. The sample consists of approximately 3,100 distinct CDR3 sequences, around 3.3% of them appearing once. After removal of 8 bases from V and 5 bases from J, the junction contained 8 bases not matched to a gene. This CDR3 contains 14 residues. Overall study findings and caveats: Tumoral mutation counts were tracked by counts of expanded intratumoral alpha and beta TCRs.

By sample share, this clonotype is medium-sized. Its antigen remains unknown. The chain employs TRBV12-3 or TRBV12-4 and TRBJ2-5; 10 bases match TRBD2. The material was lung tumor tissue, obtained at surgery. This TCR came from a male donor with early-stage non-small cell lung cancer. The CDR3 nucleotides are TGTGCCAGCGGAATAGCGGGGGGCGGGGAGACCCAGTACTTC. Protein: CASGIAGGGETQYF.